These 14 T cell receptor beta chains were sequenced from one sample in a study of blood T cell repertoires in COVID-19. Sequencing was performed with immunoSEQ multiplex PCR; in TCRdb, only in-frame clones are kept and a portion is missing. The profile covers roughly 140,000 clones, with around 84% appearing a single time and 9% to 10% taken by the ten largest. Source material: peripheral blood. The origin of the receptors is a woman in her fifties or sixties with acute or convalescent COVID-19.

Of note for this clone: Compared with germline, one end of the junction differs, possibly owing to a read error. The rearrangement uses TRBV24-1 and TRBJ2-2; possibly TRBD2 for D (6 bases). The CDR3 extends over 15 amino acids. The germline gives CDR1 KGHDR, CDR2 SFDVKD. The CDR3 sequence: CATSHFVEGTGELFF. In nucleotides, the CDR3 is TGTGCCACCAGTCATTTTGTGGAGGGGACCGGGGAGCTGTTTTTT.

This clone was counted a few times. This sequence joins TRBV19 and TRBJ2-3; TRBD1 agrees at 10 bases. With 6 bases clipped from V and 1 base from J, the junction kept 10 bases outside the gene matches. The CDR3 consists of 17 residues. Germline V gene data show CDR1 as LNHDA and CDR2 as SQIVND (reference sequence). This CDR3 is CASSGGQGVGGTDTQYF. CDR3 bases: TGTGCCAGTAGCGGTGGACAGGGGGTCGGTGGCACAGATACGCAGTATTTT.

The V gene is TRBV29-1, the J gene TRBJ1-4, with TRBD1 identical over 10 bases. The CDR3 extends over 13 amino acids. Germline V lookup: CDR1 SQVTM, CDR2 ANQGSEA. The ends lost 7 bases at V and 4 bases at J; junction bases unmatched: 3. The CDR3 nucleotides are TGCAGCGCTGGACAGGGGGTTAATGAAAAACTGTTTTTT. The encoded protein is CSAGQGVNEKLFF.

CDR3 nucleotide sequence: TGCGCCAGCAGCCAAGATCCTGGGGGCGGACAGCCCCAGCATTTT. This translates into CASSQDPGGGQPQHF. The V and J genes are TRBV4-3 and TRBJ1-5; the D gene is possibly TRBD1 (6 bases). The V end lost 0 bases, the J end lost 7 bases, and 13 bases lay between the germline ends. The CDR3 spans 15 residues. Germline V CDR1 and CDR2: LGHNA, YSLEER.

Only a few counts were recorded for this clone. The V and J genes are TRBV28 and TRBJ2-1; TRBD2 matches at 9 bases. The V gene end was trimmed by 8 bases and the J gene end by 5 bases; junction bases not matched to a gene: 7. The CDR3 is 14 amino acids. CDR1 is MDHEN, CDR2 SYDVKM, per germline. In DNA form, the CDR3 reads TGTGCCAGCGTCACTAGCGGGCTACACAATGAGCAGTTCTTC. Its protein is CASVTSGLHNEQFF.

Worth noting for this clone: At one of its ends the junction is not consistent with the germline gene, which may arise from a read error. The same CDR3 arises from other DNA sequences in this sample as well. This chain joins TRBV5-1 and TRBJ2-7; maybe TRBD1 (5 bases). The CDR3 covers 14 residues. The germline V gene has CDR1 SGHRS and CDR2 YFSETQ. Here the CDR3 reads CASSLERGRSEQYF. The CDR3 nucleotides are TGCGCCAGTAGCTTGGAAAGGGGTCGGAGCGAGCAGTACTTC.

The rearrangement uses TRBV4-2 and TRBJ2-5; 12 bases are shared with TRBD1. The V segment lost 4 bases and the J segment 4 bases; nucleotides outside the gene matches: 7. Germline V gene data show CDR1 as LGHNA and CDR2 as YNFKEQ. The CDR3 has 16 residues. The CDR3 region is CASSPGTGGQGETQYF. In DNA form, the CDR3 reads TGTGCCAGCAGCCCCGGGACAGGGGGCCAGGGAGAGACCCAGTACTTC.

This clone showed up just once. The chain employs TRBV6-2 or TRBV6-3 and TRBJ2-1; TRBD2 might be the D (5 bases). V shed 5 bases and J shed 6 bases, with 14 bases lying between them. The CDR3 is made up of 14 amino acids. CDR1 and CDR2 (germline): MNHEY, SVGEGT. CDR3 region: CASSPGVAVNEQFF. CDR3 coding DNA: TGTGCCAGCAGTCCCGGGGTAGCAGTCAATGAGCAGTTCTTC.

The chain employs TRBV6-2 or TRBV6-3 and TRBJ2-7; D may be TRBD1 (5 bases). V was cut by 2 bases and J by 0 bases, with 11 bases left in between. CDR3 length: 15 amino acids. The germline CDR1 and CDR2 sequences are MNHEY and SVGEGT. CDR3: CASSYQGPYSYEQYF. CDR3 nucleotide sequence: TGTGCCAGCAGTTACCAGGGCCCCTACTCCTACGAGCAGTACTTC.

V gene TRBV18 combines with J gene TRBJ2-7; D might be TRBD2 (5 bases). The CDR3 totals 17 residues. Trimming pared 8 bases from V and 0 bases from J, leaving 23 bases between. Looked up from germline, CDR1 is KGHSH and CDR2 is LQKENI. The CDR3 protein is CASPLTRTSFGSYEQYF. The CDR3 bases are TGTGCCAGCCCACTTACTAGGACGTCCTTCGGCTCCTACGAGCAGTACTTC.

The V gene is TRBV7-2, the J gene TRBJ1-4; possibly TRBD1 for D (6 bases). Germline V gives CDR1 SGHTA, CDR2 FQGNSA. The CDR3 runs to 16 residues. V lost 5 bases to trimming and J lost 8 bases, with 21 bases between them. CDR3 bases: TGTGCCAGCAGCCTCGCAGGGGCAGGGCGGTCGGAAAAACTGTTTTTT. Translating it yields CASSLAGAGRSEKLFF.

The chain is built from TRBV5-1 and TRBJ2-7; TRBD2 agrees at 7 bases. The CDR3 runs to 14 residues. Germline CDR1 and CDR2: SGHRS and YFSETQ. The trim removed 7 bases at V and 0 bases at J, leaving 7 bases unmatched. The CDR3 is CASRAGGSSYEQYF. In nucleotides, the CDR3 is TGCGCCAGCCGGGCGGGCGGGAGCTCCTACGAGCAGTACTTC.

The chain joins TRBV6-5 to TRBJ2-7, with a possible D match to TRBD2 (6 bases). The CDR3 sequence is 14 residues long. Germline CDR1 MNHEY, CDR2 SVGAGI. Deletions cut 6 bases from V and 4 bases from J, with 16 bases between. As DNA, the CDR3 is TGTGCCAGCAGCCCGCGGGACGGGTTATACGAGCAGTACTTC. Translating gives CASSPRDGLYEQYF.

The chain combines TRBV7-2 with TRBJ2-1, with D perhaps matching TRBD2 (6 bases). Trimming left V 5 bases short and J 1 base short, with 15 bases between. CDR1 is SGHTA, CDR2 FQGNSA, per germline. This CDR3 is built from 16 residues. CDR3 coding DNA: TGTGCCAGCAGCCACTTGGGGACTCGGTCCTACAATGAGCAGTTCTTC. Its protein product is CASSHLGTRSYNEQFF.